Reported below is one T cell receptor (beta chain). The CDR3 is made up of 16 amino acids. The J segment lost 0 bases and the V segment lost 6 bases, leaving 6 bases of the junction unmatched. In germline, CDR1 is KGHSH, CDR2 LQKENI. Original processing methods: The assay estimated nucleated cells by amplifying reference gene primers. The data were produced by immunoSEQ multiplex PCR, yet TCRdb's version contains in-frame clones alone and is incomplete. Clone size and V and J calls were adopted from that table, with D and trimming inferred from the DNA. The sample lists about 220,000 clones, about four fifths occurring once. The data belong to a study of blood T cell repertoires in COVID-19. Across the study: Whether acute or convalescent, the COVID-19 samples came from the United States, Italy and Spain.

Participant ages covered roughly 18 to 89 years across 24 US areas. Which cohort a participant joined came from the clinical history participants gave. The TCR sequence derives from a woman in her fifties or sixties who had recovered from COVID-19. The sequenced sample consisted of PBMCs or T cells enriched from blood (not recorded which). The gene calls are TRBV18 and TRBJ1-4; 8 bases map to TRBD1. CDR3 protein: CASSPGTGTTNEKLFF. The CDR3 region has the DNA TGTGCCAGCTCGCCCGGGACAGGAACAACTAATGAAAAACTGTTTTTT.